These 25 T cell receptor beta chains share one sample of origin, sequenced in a study of blood T cells in healthy people across ages. It was with a sample-barcoded 5' primer and a J-beta primer mix that a second PCR of about 6 to 12 cycles was run. TCRdb re-derived calls from the 5' RACE reads in MiXCR, one entry per CDR3 protein. The sample lists approximately 1,000,000 distinct CDR3 sequences; under 55% were seen once. Sequencing used blood. The receptors shown here come from a woman aged 60-70 years in good health.

The gene calls are TRBV7-9 and TRBJ2-1; 12 nucleotides line up with TRBD2. CDR1 is SEHNR, CDR2 FQNEAQ, per germline (reference sequence). Unmatched junction bases numbered 3, after V lost 5 bases and J lost 4 bases. This CDR3 is 15 amino acids long. In DNA, the CDR3 is TGTGCCAGCAGCCGACTAGCGGGAGAATACAATGAGCAGTTCTTC. Protein: CASSRLAGEYNEQFF. The whole variable domain, remainder taken from reference TRBV7-9 and TRBJ2-1, is DTGVSQNPRHKITKRGQNVTFRCDPISEHNRLYWYRQTLGQGPEFLTYFQNEAQLEKSRLLSDRFSAERPKGSFSTLEIQRTEQGDSAMYLCASSRLAGEYNEQFFGPGTRLTVL.

The chain joins TRBV4-1 to TRBJ2-1; the match to TRBD2 covers 8 bases. Looked up from germline, CDR1 is MGHRA and CDR2 is YSYEKL. The CDR3 is made up of 17 amino acids. Losses at the gene ends were 2 bases for V and 4 bases for J; bases not matched to a gene: 10. The CDR3 nucleotides are TGCGCCAGCAGCCAACCCTTAGCGGGAAAAAGGTACAATGAGCAGTTCTTC. Translated, it gives CASSQPLAGKRYNEQFF.

Note on this clonotype: The junction and the germline gene differ at one end; a read error may be behind it. The chain is built from TRBV14 and TRBJ2-1; D perhaps matches TRBD2 (6 bases). There are 16 residues in the CDR3. CDR1 is SGHDN, CDR2 FVKESK, per germline. The CDR3 region is CASSKRLVLAYNERFF. The CDR3 bases are TGTGCCAGCAGCAAAAGACTAGTCCTGGCCTACAATGAGCGGTTCTTC. The full variable domain, its missing parts supplied by reference TRBV14 and TRBJ2-1, is EAGVTQFPSHSVIEKGQTVTLRCDPISGHDNLYWYRRVMGKEIKFLLHFVKESKQDESGMPNNRFLAERTGGTYSTLKVQPAELEDSGVYFCASSKRLVLAYNERFFGPGTRLTVL.

This sequence joins TRBV9 and TRBJ2-7; 7 bases match TRBD2. CDR3 length: 15 amino acids. Germline CDR1 SGDLS, CDR2 YYNGEE. J lost 2 bases, V lost 0 bases, and 5 bases had no gene match. The CDR3 spells CASSVGTRDPYEQYF. As DNA, the CDR3 is TGTGCCAGCAGCGTAGGGACTAGGGATCCCTACGAGCAGTACTTC.

J is TRBJ2-1 and V is TRBV5-1; D might be TRBD2 (6 bases). The CDR3 is made up of 14 amino acids. Trimming removed 2 bases at V and 10 bases at J, with 16 bases between. Germline-derived CDR1 and CDR2 are SGHRS and YFSETQ. CDR3 sequence: CASSFGTPPLEQFF. The CDR3, as DNA: TGCGCCAGCAGCTTCGGGACTCCCCCATTAGAGCAGTTCTTC.

The chain links TRBV20-1 to TRBJ2-7; the match to TRBD1 covers 8 bases. V dropped 6 bases and J dropped 3; count of bases not matched to a gene: 4. CDR3 length equals 12 residues. Germline CDR1 and CDR2: DFQATT and SNEGSKA (reference sequence). The CDR3 DNA follows: TGCAGTGCAGCCGACAGGGGCTACGAGCAGTACTTC. It translates to CSAADRGYEQYF.

The chain links TRBV12-3 or TRBV12-4 to TRBJ2-7; 9 bases line up with TRBD2. The J segment lost 1 base and the V segment lost 7 bases, leaving 11 bases of the junction unmatched. The CDR3 totals 16 residues. The CDR3 loop is CASTQRKTSGSYEQYF. The CDR3 coding sequence is TGTGCCAGCACCCAAAGAAAGACTAGCGGATCCTACGAGCAGTACTTC.

The V and J genes are TRBV5-1 and TRBJ2-5; weak D call: TRBD2 (6 bases). The V end was cut by 5 bases, the J end by 11 bases, with 22 bases between. The CDR3 extends over 14 amino acids. CDR1 is SGHRS and CDR2 is YFSETQ in the germline V gene. CDR3: CASRSAGLYNEQYF. For the CDR3, the DNA is TGCGCCAGCAGAAGCGCGGGGCTCTACAATGAGCAGTACTTC.

The V call is TRBV6-6, the J call TRBJ2-3; D gene uncertain. Deletions cut 7 bases from V and 2 bases from J, with 13 bases between. Germline lookup yields CDR1 MNHNY and CDR2 SVGAGI (reference sequence). The CDR3 totals 14 residues. CDR3 in DNA: TGTGCCAGCAAGATAGACGGTACCACAGATACGCAGTATTTT. It translates to CASKIDGTTDTQYF.

This clonotype showed up many times. The V and J genes are TRBV29-1 and TRBJ2-5; 7 bases agree with TRBD1. Germline CDR1 is SQVTM and CDR2 is ANQGSEA. Trimming cost V 1 base and J 10 bases; bases outside gene matches: 3. The CDR3 length is 11 residues. The CDR3 here is CSVEVGQVQYF. CDR3 nucleotides: TGCAGCGTTGAAGTCGGACAGGTCCAGTACTTC.

This clonotype was counted only a few times. The chain is built from TRBV4-1 and TRBJ2-3; D remains ambiguous. Germline CDR1 MGHRA, CDR2 YSYEKL. The CDR3 runs 17 residues. V dropped 0 bases and J dropped 3 bases, with 16 bases sitting between them. This CDR3 reads CASSQDWGHSTTDTQYF. The CDR3 DNA reads TGCGCCAGCAGCCAAGATTGGGGTCACAGTACTACAGATACGCAGTATTTT.

The table lists this clonotype with a few counts. This chain links TRBV29-1 with TRBJ1-2; D is possibly TRBD1 (5 bases). V dropped 8 bases and J dropped 2 bases, with 21 bases sitting between them. CDR3 length equals 15 residues. Germline V gene lookup returns CDR1 SQVTM and CDR2 ANQGSEA. CDR3 sequence (DNA): TGCAGCCATGTGGGCAGGGCAGGCCTCAACTATGGCTACACCTTC. This translates into CSHVGRAGLNYGYTF.

This clonotype was detected a few times. The V call is TRBV5-1, the J call TRBJ2-5; D may be TRBD2 (5 bases). Trimming stripped 4 bases from V and 5 bases from J, with 12 bases between. Looked up from germline, CDR1 is SGHRS and CDR2 is YFSETQ. The CDR3 sequence is 13 residues long. This CDR3 reads CASSAPGIETQYF. The CDR3, as DNA: TGCGCCAGCAGCGCCCCGGGGATCGAGACCCAGTACTTC.

This clonotype was seen a handful of times. The chain couples TRBV10-3 to TRBJ2-3; D is unclear. The germline CDR1 and CDR2 sequences are ENHRY and SYGVKD. This CDR3 spans 13 amino acids. V lost 3 bases to trimming and J lost 6 bases, with 10 bases between them. CDR3 sequence reads: CAISEGSPDTQYF. CDR3 nucleotide sequence: TGTGCCATCAGTGAAGGCAGCCCGGATACGCAGTATTTT.

The genes are TRBV9 and TRBJ2-5, with TRBD2 matching 7 bases. Germline trimming cut 0 bases from V and 1 base from J; bases unmatched to any gene: 6. CDR1 SGDLS and CDR2 YYNGEE come from the germline V gene. The CDR3 length is 16 residues. The CDR3 coding sequence is TGTGCCAGCAGCGTAGGGGGCGGGGGATCCCAAGAGACCCAGTACTTC. It is translated as CASSVGGGGSQETQYF.

This clonotype came up a few times. The V call is TRBV20-1, the J call TRBJ1-2; D possibly corresponds to TRBD1 (5 bases). Germline V gene lookup returns CDR1 DFQATT and CDR2 SNEGSKA (reference sequence). The CDR3 is 15 amino acids. With 0 bases removed from V and 8 bases from J, the gap between germline ends came to 19 bases. CDR3 in amino acids: CSARDFRGVPGGYTF. Here the CDR3 DNA reads TGCAGTGCTAGAGACTTTAGGGGCGTCCCGGGAGGCTACACCTTC.

This clonotype was observed a handful of times. This chain connects TRBV30 to TRBJ2-1; D is uncertain. Germline values: CDR1 GTSNPN, CDR2 SVGIG (reference sequence). Trimming shortened V by 2 bases and J by 2 bases, and 7 bases separated the two germline ends. The CDR3 runs 13 residues. CDR3 region: CAWSLPPYNEQFF. In DNA, the CDR3 is TGTGCCTGGAGTCTACCGCCCTACAATGAGCAGTTCTTC. Full variable domain (outside the CDR3, taken from reference TRBV30 and TRBJ2-1): SQTIHQWPATLVQPVGSPLSLECTVEGTSNPNLYWYRQAAGRGLQLLFYSVGIGQISSEVPQNLSASRPQDRQFILSSKKLLLSDSGFYLCAWSLPPYNEQFFGPGTRLTVL.

The genes are TRBV4-1 and TRBJ2-3; 11 bases are shared with TRBD2. Germline CDR1 reads MGHRA; CDR2 reads YSYEKL. Trimming at V came to 1 base and at J to 1 base, leaving 7 bases not matched to a gene. The CDR3 contains 18 residues. In nucleotides, the CDR3 is TGCGCCAGCAGCCAAGTAGCGGGAGGGATACCTGGCACAGATACGCAGTATTTT. Residues: CASSQVAGGIPGTDTQYF.

This clonotype was seen a handful of times. J is TRBJ1-6 and V is TRBV7-6; D gene uncertain. This CDR3 has 14 residues. V shed 4 bases and J shed 7 bases, with 11 bases lying between them. Germline loops: CDR1 SGHVS, CDR2 FNYEAQ. The CDR3 sequence: CASSSMDLNSPLHF. The DNA of the CDR3 is TGTGCCAGCAGCTCAATGGACTTGAATTCACCCCTCCACTTT.

The J gene is TRBJ2-4, the V gene TRBV3-1, with D perhaps TRBD1 or TRBD2 (6 bases each). V lost 0 bases and J 7 bases, leaving 13 bases between the germline ends. CDR3 length: 15 residues. From germline, CDR1 is LGHDT and CDR2 YNNKEL (reference sequence). CDR3 protein: CASSQDCRGGNIQYF. The DNA of the CDR3 is TGTGCCAGCAGCCAAGATTGCCGAGGGGGGAACATTCAGTACTTC.

The CDR3 protein is CSASRGTGAAYEQYF. CDR3 bases: TGCAGTGCTAGTCGGGGGACAGGGGCCGCCTACGAGCAGTACTTC. The V gene is TRBV20-1, the J gene TRBJ2-7; 10 bases fit TRBD1. Looked up from germline, CDR1 is DFQATT and CDR2 is SNEGSKA (reference sequence). The CDR3 has 15 residues. Trimming cost V 3 bases and J 2 bases; bases outside gene matches: 7.

This clonotype was counted between two and nine times. The chain links TRBV13 to TRBJ2-5, with 9 bases lining up with TRBD2. The CDR3 is 15 amino acids. Germline assignment: CDR1 PRHDT and CDR2 FYEKMQ (reference sequence). V lost 6 bases to trimming and J lost 2 bases; unmatched junction nucleotides: 7. DNA for the CDR3: TGTGCCAGCAGGCGGCGGGCGGGAGGGCAAGAGACCCAGTACTTC. Translating gives CASRRRAGGQETQYF.

Only one count was recorded for this clonotype. The rearrangement joins TRBV6-2 or TRBV6-3 to TRBJ2-5; 10 nucleotides agree with TRBD2. The CDR3 runs 16 residues. The germline CDR1 and CDR2 sequences are MNHEY and SVGEGT. Germline trimming cut 0 bases from V and 11 bases from J; bases unmatched to any gene: 12. CDR3 protein: CASSYSSSGSKDEQYF. DNA of the CDR3: TGTGCCAGCAGTTACTCGTCTAGCGGGAGTAAAGATGAGCAGTACTTC.

The chain couples TRBV27 to TRBJ2-3; TRBD1 aligns across 8 bases. V trimming: 8 bases; J trimming: 2 bases; junction bases outside the gene matches: 6. CDR3 length equals 14 residues. From germline, CDR1 is MNHEY and CDR2 SMNVEV (reference sequence). This CDR3 is CASGTGPITDTQYF. Written as DNA, the CDR3 is TGTGCCAGCGGGACAGGTCCTATCACAGATACGCAGTATTTT.

V and J are TRBV20-1 and TRBJ2-7, with D unresolved. Deletions cut 1 base from V and 3 bases from J, with 13 bases between. The CDR3 is 14 amino acids. Germline CDR1 and CDR2: DFQATT and SNEGSKA (reference sequence). The CDR3 sequence: CSARVYARGYEQYF. CDR3 DNA: TGCAGTGCTAGAGTCTACGCCAGAGGCTACGAGCAGTACTTC.